The TCR beta chain described here comes from a study of identical twins. This clonotype was counted ten times or more. The antigen is undetermined. Donors uniformly comprised healthy Caucasians. TCRdb re-called the 5' RACE reads through MiXCR, storing one row per CDR3 protein. The sample has roughly 250,000 distinct CDR3 sequences; more than 13% are singletons. The study's findings and limits: Rather than following the same donors, the conclusions depended on cross-sectional statistical analysis. The abundant beta clonotypes from cord blood had fewer insertions, and memory repertoires had none of this.

The germline gives CDR1 LGHNA, CDR2 YSLEER. The CDR3 is 15 amino acids. Germline trimming cut 0 bases from V and 9 bases from J; bases unmatched to any gene: 8. The sequence came from a woman aged 18-29 years in good health. V is TRBV4-3 and J is TRBJ2-3; 8 nucleotides align to TRBD2. The sequenced sample was memory (CD45RO+) T cells sorted from blood. The CDR3 loop reads CASSQEWAGGSTQYF. Here the CDR3 DNA reads TGCGCCAGCAGCCAAGAATGGGCGGGGGGTTCCACGCAGTATTTT.